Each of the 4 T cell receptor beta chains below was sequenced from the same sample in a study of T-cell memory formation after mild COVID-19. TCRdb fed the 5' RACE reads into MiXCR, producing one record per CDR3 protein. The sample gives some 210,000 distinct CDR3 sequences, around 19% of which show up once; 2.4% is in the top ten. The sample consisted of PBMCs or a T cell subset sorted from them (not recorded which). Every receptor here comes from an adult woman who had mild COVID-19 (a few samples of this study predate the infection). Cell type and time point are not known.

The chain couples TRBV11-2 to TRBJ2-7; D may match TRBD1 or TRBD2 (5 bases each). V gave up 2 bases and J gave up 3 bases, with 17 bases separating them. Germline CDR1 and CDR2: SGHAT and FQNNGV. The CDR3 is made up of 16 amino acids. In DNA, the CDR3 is TGTGCCAGCAGCTTAATTTTCAGGGAGAATTACTACGAGCAGTACTTC. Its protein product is CASSLIFRENYYEQYF.

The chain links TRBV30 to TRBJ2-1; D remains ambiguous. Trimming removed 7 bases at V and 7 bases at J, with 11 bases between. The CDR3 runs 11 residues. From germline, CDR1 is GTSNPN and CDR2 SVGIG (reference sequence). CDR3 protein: CAFTTGNEQFF. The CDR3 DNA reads TGTGCCTTCACCACCGGGAATGAGCAGTTCTTC.

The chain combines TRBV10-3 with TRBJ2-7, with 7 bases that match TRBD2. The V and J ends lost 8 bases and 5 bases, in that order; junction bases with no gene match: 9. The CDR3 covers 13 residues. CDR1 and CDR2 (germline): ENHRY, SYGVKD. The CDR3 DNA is TGTGCCATCGGGTCCCCGGGAGGAAACGAGCAGTACTTC. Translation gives CAIGSPGGNEQYF.

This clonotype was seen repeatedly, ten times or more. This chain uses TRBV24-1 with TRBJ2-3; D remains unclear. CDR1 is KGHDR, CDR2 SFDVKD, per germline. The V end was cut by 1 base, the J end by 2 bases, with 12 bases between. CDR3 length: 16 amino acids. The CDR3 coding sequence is TGTGCCACCAGTGATTTAACGACGCCCTCCACAGATACGCAGTATTTT. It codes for CATSDLTTPSTDTQYF.